What follows are 32 T cell receptor beta chains derived from one specimen sequenced in a study of regulatory T cells in long-lasting Graves disease. Researchers made TCR beta libraries by using iRepertoire HTBI primers and running Arm-PCR on CDR3 regions. TCRdb reanalysed the multiplex PCR reads using MiXCR and keeps one entry per CDR3 protein. The sample lists about 400,000 distinct CDR3 sequences, under 20% occurring once. Time point given: newly diagnosed GD, antithyroid drugs for less than 3 months. PBMCs were the source of the RNA used for TCR sequencing. Another study also made use of these data, one on T cells in Graves' hyperthyroidism and ophthalmopathy.

Specimen: peripheral blood mononuclear cells (PBMCs), collected at new diagnosis, from a patient treated with antithyroid drugs. The receptors here all came from a woman younger than 30 with Graves disease.

This clonotype was seen a few times. This rearrangement joins TRBV20-1 to TRBJ2-1; D is ambiguous. CDR1 and CDR2 from the germline V gene are DFQATT and SNEGSKA (reference sequence). The CDR3 runs to 16 residues. Trimming removed 3 bases from V and 2 bases from J, with 17 bases in between. The CDR3 DNA sequence: TGCAGTGCTAGTGAACCCGAACGTCGGACCTACAATGAGCAGTTCTTC. Translation: CSASEPERRTYNEQFF.

This sequence joins TRBV6-2 or TRBV6-3 and TRBJ1-1, with D perhaps matching TRBD1 (5 bases). This CDR3 has 11 residues. Germline-derived CDR1 and CDR2 are MNHEY and SVGEGT. V lost 7 bases, J lost 6 bases, and 9 bases lay in between. CDR3 coding DNA: TGTGCCAGCACTGAGGGGCCTGAAGCTTTCTTT. It codes for CASTEGPEAFF.

The chain joins TRBV7-9 to TRBJ2-6; 7 bases line up with TRBD1. The ends lost 4 bases at V and 4 bases at J; junction bases unmatched: 10. Per germline, CDR1 SEHNR and CDR2 FQNEAQ (reference sequence). The CDR3 runs to 17 residues. The CDR3 sequence is CASSSLTGSRGANVLTF. CDR3 DNA: TGTGCCAGCAGCTCCTTGACAGGGTCAAGAGGGGCCAACGTCCTGACTTTC. The whole variable domain, remainder taken from reference TRBV7-9 and TRBJ2-6, is DTGVSQNPRHKITKRGQNVTFRCDPISEHNRLYWYRQTLGQGPEFLTYFQNEAQLEKSRLLSDRFSAERPKGSFSTLEIQRTEQGDSAMYLCASSSLTGSRGANVLTFGAGSRLTVL.

V gene TRBV7-3 combines with J gene TRBJ2-1; TRBD2 is a possible D gene (7 bases). The V gene lost 6 bases and the J gene lost 5 bases, with 11 bases spanning the gap. In germline, CDR1 is SGHTA, CDR2 FQGTGA. This CDR3 is built from 13 residues. The CDR3 sequence: CASSWGGDNEQFF. CDR3 nucleotide sequence: TGTGCCAGCAGTTGGGGGGGCGACAATGAGCAGTTCTTC.

This chain links TRBV5-6 with TRBJ1-1; perhaps TRBD1 as D (5 bases). CDR3 length: 15 residues. Trimming pared 1 base from V and 4 bases from J, leaving 14 bases between. The germline gives CDR1 SGHDT, CDR2 YYEEEE. CDR3 loop: CASSLSYDSLTEAFF. CDR3 nucleotide sequence: TGTGCCAGCAGCTTGAGTTACGACAGCCTCACTGAAGCTTTCTTT.

The table lists this clonotype with a few counts. This rearrangement joins TRBV29-1 to TRBJ2-3, with 7 nucleotides matching TRBD1. The CDR3 has 14 residues. V gave up 7 bases and J gave up 0 bases; unmatched junction bases: 7. Germline CDR1 and CDR2: SQVTM and ANQGSEA. Here the CDR3 DNA reads TGCAGCGCCAGGGGGACGGCTAGCACAGATACGCAGTATTTT. This codes for CSARGTASTDTQYF.

This clonotype came up many times. The chain combines TRBV3-1 with TRBJ2-5; TRBD2 agrees at 8 bases. The CDR3 totals 14 residues. Germline V gives CDR1 LGHDT, CDR2 YNNKEL (reference sequence). With V trimmed by 2 bases and J by 5 bases, 4 bases remained unmatched. As DNA, the CDR3 is TGTGCCAGCAGCCAAACTCGGACTAGCGAGACCCAGTACTTC. Translating it yields CASSQTRTSETQYF.

This clonotype was picked up many times. J is TRBJ1-2 and V is TRBV28; D remains ambiguous. V lost 4 bases and J lost 4, with 7 bases in between. In germline, CDR1 is MDHEN, CDR2 SYDVKM. CDR3 length: 12 residues. CDR3 DNA: TGTGCCAGCAGTTACAGCCCCTATGGCTACACCTTC. This sequence encodes CASSYSPYGYTF.

With regard to this clonotype: At one of its ends the junction is not consistent with the germline gene, which may arise from a read error. CDR3 loop: CASTVFEGHGYTF. CDR3 DNA: TGTGCCAGCACCGTATTCGAGGGGCATGGCTACACCTTC. V and J are TRBV9 and TRBJ1-2; TRBD1 might be the D (5 bases). The CDR3 length is 13 residues. Per the germline V gene, CDR1 is SGDLS and CDR2 is YYNGEE.

This clonotype was counted between two and nine times. A read error is possible here, since a much larger clone lies one base away. V gene TRBV18 combines with J gene TRBJ2-3; D not certain. CDR1 and CDR2 (germline): KGHSH, LQKENI. The CDR3 sequence is 12 residues long. The CDR3 DNA sequence: TGTGCCAGCTCAACTGTGCCAGATGCGCAGTATTTT. The encoded protein is CASSTVPDAQYF.

This clonotype was seen repeatedly, ten times or more. The V and J genes are TRBV24-1 and TRBJ2-1, with D possibly being TRBD2 (6 bases). Looked up from germline, CDR1 is KGHDR and CDR2 is SFDVKD. V was cut by 3 bases and J by 6 bases, with 17 bases left in between. The CDR3 loop spans 16 amino acids. CDR3 nucleotides: TGTGCCACCAGTGATCGGCTGGGGGGAACACTCAATGAGCAGTTCTTC. It codes for CATSDRLGGTLNEQFF.

There are a few counts of this clonotype. The V call is TRBV6-2 or TRBV6-3, the J call TRBJ2-1, with D hard to call. This CDR3 contains 13 residues. The ends were cut back, 2 bases at V and 5 bases at J, with 7 bases in the middle. Germline lookup yields CDR1 MNHEY and CDR2 SVGEGT. CDR3 protein: CASSYRVHNEQFF. CDR3 DNA sequence: TGTGCCAGCAGTTACAGGGTCCACAATGAGCAGTTCTTC.

This clonotype has at least ten counts. The chain links TRBV30 to TRBJ1-5; D perhaps matches TRBD1 (5 bases). From germline, CDR1 is GTSNPN and CDR2 SVGIG (reference sequence). V was shortened by 0 bases and J by 2 bases, with 8 bases between the two germline ends. The CDR3 loop spans 14 amino acids. The CDR3 sequence: CAWSVGVGNQPQHF. Written as DNA, the CDR3 is TGTGCCTGGAGTGTGGGGGTTGGCAATCAGCCCCAGCATTTT. The variable domain in full, completed from reference TRBV30 and TRBJ1-5, reads SQTIHQWPATLVQPVGSPLSLECTVEGTSNPNLYWYRQAAGRGLQLLFYSVGIGQISSEVPQNLSASRPQDRQFILSSKKLLLSDSGFYLCAWSVGVGNQPQHFGDGTRLSIL.

This clonotype was found many times. V usage is TRBV28 and J usage is TRBJ2-3, with 7 bases matching TRBD1. The CDR3 is made up of 15 amino acids. J lost 1 base, V lost 2 bases, and 3 bases had no gene match. Germline values: CDR1 MDHEN, CDR2 SYDVKM. The CDR3, as DNA: TGTGCCAGCAGTTTACGGGACAGCGGCACAGATACGCAGTATTTT. Its translation is CASSLRDSGTDTQYF. The whole variable domain, filled in from reference TRBV28 and TRBJ2-3, reads DVKVTQSSRYLVKRTGEKVFLECVQDMDHENMFWYRQDPGLGLRLIYFSYDVKMKEKGDIPEGYSVSREKKERFSLILESASTNQTSMYLCASSLRDSGTDTQYFGPGTRLTVL.

This clonotype was seen repeatedly, ten times or more. The CDR3 sequence is CASSLVKDSLSNYGYTF. The CDR3 region has the DNA TGCGCCAGCAGCTTGGTCAAGGACAGCTTATCTAACTATGGCTACACCTTC. V and J are TRBV5-1 and TRBJ1-2, with a tentative D call TRBD1 (6 bases). V lost 0 bases and J 0 bases, leaving 15 bases between the germline ends. The CDR3 consists of 17 residues. Germline V gene sequence: CDR1 SGHRS, CDR2 YFSETQ.

This clonotype was picked up many times. The chain carries TRBV11-2 and TRBJ2-3; 9 nucleotides line up with TRBD2. Germline-derived CDR1 and CDR2 are SGHAT and FQNNGV. V dropped 6 bases and J dropped 5; count of bases not matched to a gene: 18. The CDR3 spans 18 residues. In DNA form, the CDR3 reads TGTGCCAGCAGTCGGGGCAGCGGGGGGCAAAACGGGAAAGATACGCAGTATTTT. Translation: CASSRGSGGQNGKDTQYF.

This clonotype occurred many times. The rearrangement links TRBV28 to TRBJ1-1, with a tentative D call TRBD1 (6 bases). The germline V gene encodes CDR1 MDHEN and CDR2 SYDVKM. V lost 2 bases and J 3 bases, leaving 16 bases between the germline ends. This CDR3 contains 16 residues. The CDR3: CASSLVRGMVDTEAFF. In DNA, the CDR3 is TGTGCCAGCAGTTTAGTAAGGGGGATGGTGGACACTGAAGCTTTCTTT.

This clonotype was recorded at least ten times. The chain couples TRBV7-9 to TRBJ2-5, with D uncertain. Trimming took off 5 bases at V and 4 bases at J, with 14 bases between the two ends. CDR1 and CDR2 (germline): SEHNR, FQNEAQ (reference sequence). This CDR3 comprises 14 residues. The CDR3 DNA sequence: TGTGCCAGCAGCGAAGTTCTGGCTCGAGAGACCCAGTACTTC. Translation gives CASSEVLARETQYF. The full variable domain, its missing parts supplied by reference TRBV7-9 and TRBJ2-5, is DTGVSQNPRHKITKRGQNVTFRCDPISEHNRLYWYRQTLGQGPEFLTYFQNEAQLEKSRLLSDRFSAERPKGSFSTLEIQRTEQGDSAMYLCASSEVLARETQYFGPGTRLLVL.

The gene calls are TRBV20-1 and TRBJ2-4; D is unresolved. Looked up from germline, CDR1 is DFQATT and CDR2 is SNEGSKA (reference sequence). The CDR3 extends over 12 amino acids. V lost 6 bases and J 8 bases, leaving 14 bases between the germline ends. CDR3 coding DNA: TGCAGTGCGCGACCCAGTACCCACATTCAGTACTTC. Its protein is CSARPSTHIQYF.

This chain joins TRBV28 and TRBJ1-6, with 8 bases identical to TRBD1. Losses at the gene ends were 6 bases for V and 7 bases for J; bases not matched to a gene: 8. Germline V CDR1 and CDR2: MDHEN, SYDVKM. The CDR3 has 15 residues. Written as DNA, the CDR3 is TGTGCCAGCAGCCGTAGGACAGGGAAGAATTCACCCCTCCACTTT. The encoded protein is CASSRRTGKNSPLHF.

The chain couples TRBV20-1 to TRBJ2-7, with 7 bases aligning to TRBD1. CDR3 length equals 15 residues. V was pared by 0 bases and J by 2 bases, with 7 bases of the junction left unmatched. In germline, CDR1 is DFQATT, CDR2 SNEGSKA (reference sequence). CDR3 nucleotide sequence: TGCAGTGCTAGAGATCTTGGGACAGTGACCTACGAGCAGTACTTC. Translating it yields CSARDLGTVTYEQYF.

In this sample, this clonotype turned up many times. The genes are TRBV6-1 and TRBJ1-2; 7 bases are a match to TRBD1. This CDR3 region has 16 residues. Germline V gives CDR1 MNHNS, CDR2 SASEGT. V was pared by 7 bases and J by 8 bases, with 19 bases of the junction left unmatched. CDR3 loop: CASNLQAGQASWGYTF. In DNA, the CDR3 is TGTGCCAGCAACCTACAAGCCGGACAGGCCTCTTGGGGCTACACCTTC.

This clonotype occurred many times. J is TRBJ2-3 and V is TRBV7-2; 11 bases fit TRBD1. Unmatched junction bases numbered 6, after V lost 6 bases and J lost 1 base. Germline-derived CDR1 and CDR2 are SGHTA and FQGNSA. The CDR3 has 16 residues. In nucleotides, the CDR3 is TGTGCCAGCAGGGGGACAGGGGGTAGGGGCACAGATACGCAGTATTTT. The encoded protein is CASRGTGGRGTDTQYF.

This clonotype showed up many times. The CDR3 reads CASSGPPTGGPTGELFF. The DNA of the CDR3 is TGTGCCAGCAGCGGACCCCCGACCGGAGGGCCGACCGGGGAGCTGTTTTTT. This chain connects TRBV7-9 to TRBJ2-2; D is possibly TRBD2 (6 bases). V lost 5 bases to trimming and J lost 5 bases, with 21 bases between them. Germline loops: CDR1 SEHNR, CDR2 FQNEAQ (reference sequence). This CDR3 region has 17 residues. Using reference TRBV7-9 and TRBJ2-2 for the parts outside the CDR3, the full variable domain is DTGVSQNPRHKITKRGQNVTFRCDPISEHNRLYWYRQTLGQGPEFLTYFQNEAQLEKSRLLSDRFSAERPKGSFSTLEIQRTEQGDSAMYLCASSGPPTGGPTGELFFGEGSRLTVL.

This clonotype was observed many times. This rearrangement joins TRBV28 to TRBJ2-5; a weak D match, TRBD2 (6 bases). V dropped 6 bases and J dropped 1 base, with 12 bases sitting between them. Germline CDR1 and CDR2: MDHEN and SYDVKM. This CDR3 is 14 amino acids long. The CDR3: CASRRTGGQETQYF. The CDR3 DNA sequence: TGTGCCAGCAGACGAACCGGGGGCCAAGAGACCCAGTACTTC.

This chain's CDR3 is CASSDSRQPTGELFF. The DNA for the CDR3 is TGTGCCAGCAGTGACTCGAGGCAGCCCACCGGGGAGCTGTTTTTT. V usage is TRBV6-4 and J usage is TRBJ2-2; D not certain. The CDR3 length is 15 residues. Trimming removed 0 bases from V and 4 bases from J, with 9 bases in between. In germline, CDR1 is MRHNA, CDR2 SNTAGT.

On this clonotype: A clone one base away is much larger, so this may be a read error. CDR3 residues: CASILLGTYNEQFF. CDR3 sequence (DNA): TGTGCCAGCATCCTACTAGGGACCTACAATGAGCAGTTCTTC. The gene calls are TRBV27 and TRBJ2-1, with D perhaps matching TRBD2 (5 bases). This CDR3 is built from 14 residues. Trimming took off 7 bases at V and 2 bases at J, with 12 bases between the two ends. Per the germline V gene, CDR1 is MNHEY and CDR2 is SMNVEV (reference sequence).

This clonotype was counted ten times or more. The CDR3 region has the DNA TGTGCCAGCAGCTTTACTGGCGGTCAAGAGACCCAGTACTTC. Its translation is CASSFTGGQETQYF. The rearrangement links TRBV5-5 to TRBJ2-5, with D unclear. V was clipped by 2 bases and J by 2 bases, with 10 bases between them. Germline-derived CDR1 and CDR2 are SGHKS and YYEKEE (reference sequence). This CDR3 has 14 residues.

This clonotype has more than one count but fewer than ten. This chain links TRBV29-1 with TRBJ2-1; no clear D gene. Germline loops: CDR1 SQVTM, CDR2 ANQGSEA. The CDR3 contains 15 residues. V lost 1 base and J 4 bases, leaving 14 bases between the germline ends. CDR3 in DNA: TGCAGCGTTGAAGCGCTTATCCCCCTTTACAATGAGCAGTTCTTC. Its protein is CSVEALIPLYNEQFF.

The V gene is TRBV29-1, the J gene TRBJ1-4; no clear D gene. From germline, CDR1 is SQVTM and CDR2 ANQGSEA. Trimming removed 5 bases at V and 8 bases at J, with 12 bases between. The CDR3 extends over 12 amino acids. The CDR3 region has the DNA TGCAGCGTTTCGAGGCAGGAGGAAAAACTGTTTTTT. Amino acid sequence: CSVSRQEEKLFF.

To note about this clonotype: Since a much larger clone is just one base distant, this may be a read error. The chain uses TRBV7-9 and TRBJ2-7, with 11 bases fitting TRBD2. This CDR3 spans 15 amino acids. The V gene's germline CDR1 is SEHNR and CDR2 FQNEAQ (reference sequence). J gave up 6 bases and V 4 bases, and 8 bases lay outside the gene matches. This CDR3 reads CASSSSSGLAGEQYF. The CDR3, as DNA: TGTGCCAGCAGCTCTTCTTCTGGACTAGCGGGCGAGCAGTACTTC.

A word on this clonotype: This may come from a read error, since a much larger clone is one base off. The genes are TRBV7-8 and TRBJ2-1; 9 nucleotides match TRBD2. The germline CDR1 and CDR2 sequences are SGHVS and FQNEAQ. This CDR3 region has 15 residues. The J segment lost 12 bases and the V segment lost 0 bases, leaving 9 bases of the junction unmatched. CDR3 loop: CASSLAWASGEGQFF. The CDR3 DNA reads TGTGCCAGCAGCTTAGCGTGGGCTAGCGGGGAGGGGCAGTTCTTC.